These 22 T cell receptor beta chains came from one sample sequenced in a study of T-cell memory formation after mild COVID-19. MiXCR, applied by TCRdb to the 5' RACE reads, yields one record per CDR3 protein. The sample gives approximately 490,000 distinct CDR3 sequences, around 21% of which show up once; roughly an eighth is in the top ten. The sample was PBMCs or a T cell subset sorted from them (not recorded which). The origin of the receptors is an adult woman who had mild COVID-19 (a few samples of this study predate the infection). Cell type and time point are not known.

The chain recombines TRBV10-3 with TRBJ2-7; 13 bases align to TRBD2. This CDR3 contains 22 residues. V gave up 3 bases and J gave up 4 bases; unmatched junction bases: 24. CDR1 is ENHRY, CDR2 SYGVKD, per germline. CDR3 in DNA: TGTGCCATCAGTGAACTTGTGGCAGACTATTCTCCAGGACTAGCGGGAGAGTACGAGCAGTACTTC. This translates into CAISELVADYSPGLAGEYEQYF.

The CDR3 sequence is CASSLGRATYEQYF. The CDR3 DNA follows: TGTGCCAGCAGCTTAGGCAGGGCGACCTACGAGCAGTACTTC. The chain joins TRBV7-9 to TRBJ2-7, with a weak D call TRBD1 (5 bases). V lost 1 base to trimming and J lost 2 bases, with 9 bases between them. This CDR3 contains 14 residues. Germline CDR1 reads SEHNR; CDR2 reads FQNEAQ (reference sequence).

This clonotype appeared a few times. V is TRBV24-1 and J is TRBJ1-5; D gene unclear. The CDR3 covers 13 residues. The germline gives CDR1 KGHDR, CDR2 SFDVKD. The V end was cut by 9 bases, the J end by 2 bases, with 10 bases between. The DNA of the CDR3 is TGTGCCACCGCCCCGTCCCGCAATCAGCCCCAGCATTTT. Residues: CATAPSRNQPQHF.

The CDR3 protein is CATSRRDRGGSPNTEAFF. The CDR3 nucleotides are TGTGCCACCAGCAGAAGAGATCGGGGGGGCTCCCCTAACACTGAAGCTTTCTTT. V and J are TRBV15 and TRBJ1-1, with a weak D call TRBD1 (6 bases). V was cut by 2 bases and J by 2 bases, with 21 bases left in between. Germline assignment: CDR1 LNHNV and CDR2 YYDKDF (reference sequence). The CDR3 is made up of 18 amino acids. Based on the CDR3 plus reference TRBV15 and TRBJ1-1, the full variable domain is DAMVIQNPRYQVTQFGKPVTLSCSQTLNHNVMYWYQQKSSQAPKLLFHYYDKDFNNEADTPDNFQSRRPNTSFCFLDIRSPGLGDTAMYLCATSRRDRGGSPNTEAFFGQGTRLTVV.

This clonotype has more than one count but fewer than ten. This chain uses TRBV27 with TRBJ1-1; D not certain. Looked up from germline, CDR1 is MNHEY and CDR2 is SMNVEV (reference sequence). The CDR3 length is 13 residues. V was clipped by 2 bases and J by 1 base, with 5 bases between them. The CDR3 region is CASSLSTNTEAFF. The CDR3 DNA sequence: TGTGCCAGCAGTTTAAGCACGAACACTGAAGCTTTCTTT.

The chain recombines TRBV30 with TRBJ2-1, with TRBD2 matching over 12 bases. This CDR3 region has 15 residues. V lost 4 bases to trimming and J lost 8 bases; unmatched junction nucleotides: 9. Germline values: CDR1 GTSNPN, CDR2 SVGIG (reference sequence). CDR3 nucleotides: TGTGCCTGGACTAGCGGGAGGGCCATTTCCGATGAGCAGTTCTTC. Translation gives CAWTSGRAISDEQFF.

This clonotype has more than one count but fewer than ten. The chain has TRBV18 and TRBJ2-5; D remains ambiguous. Trimming cost V 0 bases and J 2 bases, with 7 bases left between them. The CDR3 has 14 residues. Looked up from germline, CDR1 is KGHSH and CDR2 is LQKENI. CDR3 sequence reads: CASSPPTIQETQYF. The CDR3 DNA reads as TGTGCCAGCTCACCACCGACGATACAAGAGACCCAGTACTTC.

There are a few counts of this clonotype. V and J are TRBV30 and TRBJ2-5; D is perhaps TRBD1 (5 bases). With 4 bases removed from V and 0 bases from J, the gap between germline ends came to 12 bases. Germline V gene lookup returns CDR1 GTSNPN and CDR2 SVGIG (reference sequence). The CDR3 is made up of 14 amino acids. CDR3 nucleotide sequence: TGTGCCTGGACACTTGGGGCGGACCAAGAGACCCAGTACTTC. Residues: CAWTLGADQETQYF.

DNA of the CDR3: TGCGCCAGCAGCGGACCGTCGACCGGGACAGGGTGGGTCCCGGGGGAGCTGTTTTTT. Translation gives CASSGPSTGTGWVPGELFF. The V gene is TRBV5-1, the J gene TRBJ2-2, with 9 nucleotides matching TRBD1. V was clipped by 4 bases and J by 8 bases; unmatched bases: 21. This CDR3 spans 19 amino acids. CDR1 and CDR2 (germline): SGHRS, YFSETQ.

As concerns this clonotype: A read error is likely, as this CDR3 ends without the conserved phenylalanine or tryptophan. The V call is TRBV24-1, the J call TRBJ2-7; a weak D match, TRBD2 (5 bases). The CDR3 runs 16 residues. The germline V gene encodes CDR1 KGHDR and CDR2 SFDVKD. The germline V and J ends were trimmed by 2 bases and 3 bases, with 16 bases remaining between them. The CDR3, as DNA: TGTGCCACCAGTGATTCGAACCGAGGGCCTATCTACGAGCAGTACTTA. The encoded protein is CATSDSNRGPIYEQYL.

This chain joins TRBV14 and TRBJ1-1, with D hard to call. The CDR3 covers 15 residues. Trimming left V 0 bases short and J 0 bases short, with 8 bases between. The germline V gene encodes CDR1 SGHDN and CDR2 FVKESK. This CDR3 is CASSQELSMNTEAFF. The CDR3 coding sequence is TGTGCCAGCAGCCAAGAGCTATCCATGAACACTGAAGCTTTCTTT.

V and J are TRBV11-2 and TRBJ1-2, with 8 positions matching TRBD1. Trimming took 5 bases from V and 8 from J; bases not matched to a gene: 4. The CDR3 runs 12 residues. Germline V gene lookup returns CDR1 SGHAT and CDR2 FQNNGV. CDR3: CASSHPGGGYTF. DNA for the CDR3: TGTGCCAGCAGCCATCCAGGGGGCGGCTACACCTTC.

This rearrangement joins TRBV24-1 to TRBJ2-3; 7 nucleotides match TRBD2. The J segment lost 1 base and the V segment lost 10 bases, leaving 1 base of the junction unmatched. CDR3 size: 12 residues. The germline V gene has CDR1 KGHDR and CDR2 SFDVKD. In DNA, the CDR3 is TGTGCCACTGGGAGGGGCACAGATACGCAGTATTTT. Translating gives CATGRGTDTQYF.

This clonotype came up a few times. The chain joins TRBV5-5 to TRBJ1-2, with D perhaps matching TRBD1 (5 bases). CDR1 and CDR2 from the germline V gene are SGHKS and YYEKEE (reference sequence). The germline V and J ends were trimmed by 4 bases and 4 bases, with 14 bases remaining between them. This CDR3 has 14 amino acids. The DNA for the CDR3 is TGTGCCAGCAGCCCGGGGGACTCTTTCTATGGCTACACCTTC. Translating gives CASSPGDSFYGYTF.

Worth noting for this clonotype: An end of the junction does not agree with germline; a read error may underlie this. The chain joins TRBV12-3 or TRBV12-4 to TRBJ2-1; TRBD2 is a possible D gene (6 bases). The CDR3 is made up of 17 amino acids. The CDR3 bases are TGTGCCAGCAGTTTACTCTGGGACTCTAGCTCCTGCAATGAGCAGTTCTTC. Amino acid sequence: CASSLLWDSSSCNEQFF.

The rearrangement links TRBV14 to TRBJ1-1, with TRBD1 identical over 7 bases. With V trimmed by 1 base and J by 3 bases, 5 bases remained unmatched. The germline V gene encodes CDR1 SGHDN and CDR2 FVKESK. This CDR3 region has 15 residues. In DNA, the CDR3 is TGTGCCAGCAGCCAAGCCGGGACAGTCTACACTGAAGCTTTCTTT. Translating it yields CASSQAGTVYTEAFF.

In its sample, this clonotype was seen a few times. The rearrangement joins TRBV7-2 to TRBJ2-2; D is undetermined. Germline assignment: CDR1 SGHTA and CDR2 FQGNSA. Trimming took off 2 bases at V and 0 bases at J, with 10 bases between the two ends. The CDR3 spans 16 residues. CDR3 residues: CASSLRPKANTGELFF. CDR3 nucleotides: TGTGCCAGCAGCTTAAGACCAAAAGCGAACACCGGGGAGCTGTTTTTT.

This clonotype came up many times. The rearrangement links TRBV25-1 to TRBJ1-2; TRBD1 aligns across 7 bases. The junction had 9 bases not matched to a gene; V was cut back by 9 bases and J by 8 bases. Germline V gene lookup returns CDR1 MGHDK and CDR2 SYGVNS. The CDR3 is made up of 12 amino acids. This CDR3 reads CASNPGGEGYTF. In DNA form, the CDR3 reads TGTGCCAGTAACCCAGGGGGAGAGGGCTACACCTTC.

The J gene is TRBJ1-1, the V gene TRBV7-9, with D perhaps TRBD1 (5 bases). V was pared by 3 bases and J by 5 bases, with 10 bases between. Germline V gives CDR1 SEHNR, CDR2 FQNEAQ (reference sequence). This CDR3 region has 13 residues. CDR3: CASSFGGETEAFF. CDR3 nucleotides: TGTGCCAGCAGCTTTGGGGGGGAGACTGAAGCTTTCTTT.

The chain uses TRBV12-3 or TRBV12-4 and TRBJ2-1; unclear D gene. Trimming removed 8 bases from V and 4 bases from J, with 6 bases in between. CDR3 length: 11 amino acids. CDR3 in DNA: TGTGCCAGCGAGGAGTACAATGAGCAGTTCTTC. Translation gives CASEEYNEQFF.

The J gene is TRBJ2-3, the V gene TRBV29-1; TRBD2 aligns across 10 bases. The junction had 7 bases not matched to a gene; V was cut back by 2 bases and J by 5 bases. Germline V gives CDR1 SQVTM, CDR2 ANQGSEA. The CDR3 is made up of 15 amino acids. In DNA form, the CDR3 reads TGCAGCGTTGAAAGGACTAGCGGCGAGGGAGATACGCAGTATTTT. Amino acids: CSVERTSGEGDTQYF.

This clonotype was counted many times. The chain employs TRBV5-1 and TRBJ2-7; 7 positions match TRBD2. The germline V gene encodes CDR1 SGHRS and CDR2 YFSETQ. The length of the CDR3 is 13 residues. V dropped 5 bases and J dropped 2; count of bases not matched to a gene: 4. CDR3 sequence: CASSAAGAYEQYF. In DNA form, the CDR3 reads TGCGCCAGCAGTGCTGCGGGGGCCTACGAGCAGTACTTC.